The 27 T cell receptor beta chains listed next were all sequenced from one sample in a study of blood T cell repertoires in COVID-19. TCRdb's copy holds only in-frame clones and misses some; the assay was immunoSEQ multiplex PCR. This table has about 400,000 clones, around 90% appearing once. The specimen was PBMCs or T cells enriched from blood (not recorded which). The receptor set was obtained from a woman in her 40s with acute COVID-19.

The rearrangement links TRBV21-1 to TRBJ2-4; the D segment call TRBD2 is taken from the table without a DNA check. TRBV21-1 is listed as a pseudogene. CDR3 size: 16 residues. The chain's CDR3 is CASSKMGASLKNIQYF. The CDR3 bases are TGTGCCAGCAGCAAAATGGGAGCTAGCCTTAAAAACATTCAGTACTTC.

The V call is TRBV18, the J call TRBJ1-3; a possible D gene is TRBD1 (6 bases). CDR3 length equals 17 residues. The V and J ends lost 6 bases and 0 bases respectively, with 18 bases between them. Germline V gene lookup returns CDR1 KGHSH and CDR2 LQKENI. CDR3 in DNA: TGTGCCAGCTCTCTCAACGGAGGCAGGGGCTCTGGAAACACCATATATTTT. Residues: CASSLNGGRGSGNTIYF.

The chain is built from TRBV7-8 and TRBJ1-4; 9 bases align to TRBD1. CDR1 is SGHVS and CDR2 is FQNEAQ in the germline V gene. Losses at the gene ends were 5 bases for V and 0 bases for J; bases not matched to a gene: 7. The CDR3 loop spans 17 amino acids. This CDR3 reads CASSPGQGSATNEKLFF. The DNA for the CDR3 is TGTGCCAGCAGCCCCGGACAGGGGTCTGCAACTAATGAAAAACTGTTTTTT.

CDR3 protein: CASSPTPSASQPQHF. DNA of the CDR3: TGTGCCAGCAGCCCGACACCCTCGGCCAGTCAGCCCCAGCATTTT. The rearrangement links TRBV3-1 (or the pseudogene TRBV3-2) to TRBJ1-5; no definite D call. V was cut by 4 bases and J by 6 bases, with 16 bases left in between. Germline V gene data show CDR1 as LGHDT and CDR2 as YNNKEL (reference sequence). The CDR3 spans 15 residues.

V gene TRBV5-5 combines with J gene TRBJ1-1; D gene unclear. Germline loops: CDR1 SGHKS, CDR2 YYEKEE (reference sequence). The CDR3 totals 15 residues. Trimming removed 4 bases at V and 1 base at J, with 14 bases between. CDR3: CASSMTSTGNTEAFF. The CDR3 DNA sequence: TGTGCCAGCAGCATGACCTCGACGGGGAACACTGAAGCTTTCTTT.

The V call is TRBV18, the J call TRBJ1-5; the D is unclear. The CDR3 spans 18 residues. CDR1 is KGHSH and CDR2 is LQKENI in the germline V gene. V was trimmed by 2 bases and J by 4 bases, leaving 21 bases between them. The CDR3 nucleotides are TGTGCCAGCTCACCAGGCTATAAGACTGGAATAATAAATCAGCCCCAGCATTTT. Its translation is CASSPGYKTGIINQPQHF.

This clone was detected only once. The V and J genes are TRBV19 and TRBJ2-7; maybe TRBD2 (5 bases). The length of the CDR3 is 13 residues. CDR1 is LNHDA, CDR2 SQIVND, per germline (reference sequence). V was clipped by 6 bases and J by 3 bases, with 12 bases between them. CDR3 coding DNA: TGTGCCAGTAGCTACCGGGAAGACTACGAGCAGTACTTC. It translates to CASSYREDYEQYF.

The gene calls are TRBV27 and TRBJ1-2; 7 bases are a match to TRBD1. Germline CDR1 is MNHEY and CDR2 is SMNVEV (reference sequence). J was trimmed by 7 bases and V by 5 bases; bases with no gene match: 10. CDR3 size: 14 residues. CDR3 DNA sequence: TGTGCCAGCAGTAGGGGGCCGAGGTTAGCTGGCTACACCTTC. Its translation is CASSRGPRLAGYTF.

V is TRBV30 and J is TRBJ2-4, with D possibly matching TRBD2 (5 bases). V was cut by 2 bases and J by 6 bases, with 14 bases left in between. This CDR3 has 14 residues. The germline CDR1 and CDR2 sequences are GTSNPN and SVGIG (reference sequence). The CDR3, as DNA: TGTGCCTGGAGTCTCCTCGCCCGGGGAAACATTCAGTACTTC. This codes for CAWSLLARGNIQYF.

The V call is TRBV13, the J call TRBJ1-2; a weak D match, TRBD1 (5 bases). CDR3 length: 15 residues. Germline V gives CDR1 PRHDT, CDR2 FYEKMQ (reference sequence). The V and J ends lost 3 bases and 4 bases respectively, with 15 bases between them. CDR3 in amino acids: CASSFFVRGVYGYTF. The CDR3 DNA reads as TGTGCCAGCAGCTTTTTCGTGCGGGGCGTCTATGGCTACACCTTC.

The chain recombines TRBV6-6 with TRBJ1-1, with 7 bases matching TRBD1. This CDR3 region has 13 residues. The ends lost 6 bases at V and 4 bases at J; junction bases unmatched: 5. CDR1 and CDR2 from the germline V gene are MNHNY and SVGAGI (reference sequence). As DNA, the CDR3 is TGTGCCAGCAGCCGTAGACAGGGCACTGAAGCTTTCTTT. Translation: CASSRRQGTEAFF.

The V and J genes are TRBV29-1 and TRBJ2-5; no firm D call. CDR3 length equals 10 residues. CDR1 is SQVTM and CDR2 is ANQGSEA in the germline V gene. The V and J ends lost 6 bases and 3 bases respectively, with 5 bases between them. The CDR3 sequence is CSVVEETQYF. The CDR3 region has the DNA TGCAGCGTGGTAGAAGAGACCCAGTACTTC.

The chain combines TRBV5-1 with TRBJ1-4; D may be TRBD1 (5 bases). The CDR3 runs to 15 residues. V lost 1 base and J lost 8, with 15 bases in between. From germline, CDR1 is SGHRS and CDR2 YFSETQ. In nucleotides, the CDR3 is TGCGCCAGCAGCTTGCAGGGTGTCATCGAAGAAAAACTGTTTTTT. Its protein is CASSLQGVIEEKLFF.

This clone was seen a few times. This sequence joins TRBV13 and TRBJ2-3; no clear D gene. CDR3 size: 16 residues. Germline V gene lookup returns CDR1 PRHDT and CDR2 FYEKMQ (reference sequence). Trimming shortened V by 1 base and J by 0 bases, and 11 bases separated the two germline ends. The CDR3 coding sequence is TGTGCCAGCAGCTTAGCTGGAGTATCTAGCACAGATACGCAGTATTTT. Translated, it gives CASSLAGVSSTDTQYF.

The chain employs TRBV15 and TRBJ1-4; D not certain. CDR3 length equals 15 residues. The germline V gene encodes CDR1 LNHNV and CDR2 YYDKDF (reference sequence). Trimming took off 0 bases at V and 6 bases at J, with 11 bases between the two ends. CDR3 sequence reads: CATSRDPGRDEKLFF. The CDR3, as DNA: TGTGCCACCAGCAGAGATCCCGGGCGGGATGAAAAACTGTTTTTT.

In its sample, this clone was seen once. The chain is built from TRBV4-1 and TRBJ1-5; D perhaps matches TRBD1 (5 bases). CDR1 and CDR2 from the germline V gene are MGHRA and YSYEKL. The CDR3 has 13 amino acids. V was pared by 3 bases and J by 4 bases, with 7 bases between. The CDR3 sequence: CASSHPGNQPQHF. For the CDR3, the DNA is TGCGCCAGCAGCCACCCAGGGAATCAGCCCCAGCATTTT.

The chain combines TRBV20-1 with TRBJ2-1; D gene ambiguous. From germline, CDR1 is DFQATT and CDR2 SNEGSKA (reference sequence). This CDR3 comprises 11 residues. Trimming pared 2 bases from V and 9 bases from J, leaving 8 bases between. CDR3 DNA sequence: TGCAGTGCTAGATCTGTTCGTGAGCAGTTCTTC. Protein sequence: CSARSVREQFF.

The CDR3 spells CASSLGAGGPPDTQYF. The CDR3 DNA follows: TGTGCCAGCAGCTTAGGCGCGGGGGGGCCCCCAGATACGCAGTATTTT. The V gene is TRBV11-3, the J gene TRBJ2-3, with 9 bases identical to TRBD2. CDR1 SGHNT and CDR2 YENEEA come from the germline V gene. The CDR3 is 16 amino acids. J was trimmed by 4 bases and V by 1 base; bases with no gene match: 6.

Remarks on this clone: Different DNA sequences within this sample yield the same CDR3. The rearrangement links TRBV9 to TRBJ1-2; a weak D match, TRBD1 (6 bases). CDR3 size: 13 residues. Germline CDR1 reads SGDLS; CDR2 reads YYNGEE. Trimming removed 2 bases at V and 3 bases at J, with 8 bases between. For the CDR3, the DNA is TGTGCCAGCAGCGTTAGACAGGACTATGGCTACACCTTC. Its translation is CASSVRQDYGYTF. Drawing the rest from reference TRBV9 and TRBJ1-2, the complete variable domain is DSGVTQTPKHLITATGQRVTLRCSPRSGDLSVYWYQQSLDQGLQFLIQYYNGEERAKGNILERFSAQQFPDLHSELNLSSLELGDSALYFCASSVRQDYGYTFGSGTRLTVV.

CDR3 coding DNA: TGTGCCAGCAGCTCTGGACAGGGGGGGAACACTGAAGCTTTCTTT. It specifies CASSSGQGGNTEAFF. The rearrangement uses TRBV7-6 and TRBJ1-1; 10 nucleotides line up with TRBD1. The germline V gene encodes CDR1 SGHVS and CDR2 FNYEAQ. The CDR3 runs to 15 residues. Germline trimming cut 4 bases from V and 1 base from J; bases unmatched to any gene: 3.

The V and J genes are TRBV3-1 (or the pseudogene TRBV3-2) and TRBJ1-2, with a possible D match to TRBD1 (6 bases). The CDR3 totals 15 residues. The ends were cut back, 1 base at V and 4 bases at J, with 13 bases in the middle. Germline V gives CDR1 LGHDT, CDR2 YNNKEL (reference sequence). The CDR3 spells CASSQGRTASYGYTF. The CDR3 DNA reads as TGTGCCAGCAGCCAAGGCCGGACAGCCTCCTATGGCTACACCTTC.

The chain combines TRBV25-1 with TRBJ2-7, with D perhaps TRBD1 (5 bases). With 5 bases removed from V and 3 bases from J, the gap between germline ends came to 8 bases. The CDR3 length is 12 residues. Germline V lookup: CDR1 MGHDK, CDR2 SYGVNS. The CDR3 loop is CASSWQGYEQYF. For the CDR3, the DNA is TGTGCCAGCAGTTGGCAGGGCTACGAGCAGTACTTC.

The gene calls are TRBV5-1 and TRBJ1-3; possibly TRBD1 for D (5 bases). Germline loops: CDR1 SGHRS, CDR2 YFSETQ. The CDR3 has 16 residues. V was clipped by 0 bases and J by 1 base, with 11 bases between them. The CDR3 is CASSLDPGTSGNTIYF. CDR3 DNA: TGCGCCAGCAGCTTGGATCCAGGGACTTCTGGAAACACCATATATTTT.

The V call is TRBV25-1, the J call TRBJ2-5; 9 bases match TRBD1. CDR3 length equals 16 residues. Germline V gene lookup returns CDR1 MGHDK and CDR2 SYGVNS. V was pared by 3 bases and J by 2 bases, with 7 bases of the junction left unmatched. CDR3 residues: CASSEHTGGGQETQYF. The CDR3 nucleotides read TGTGCCAGCAGTGAGCATACAGGGGGCGGTCAAGAGACCCAGTACTTC.

This chain uses TRBV5-1 with TRBJ2-1, with 12 bases fitting TRBD2. The CDR3 contains 15 residues. V lost 4 bases, J lost 7 bases, and 6 bases stayed unmatched. Germline loops: CDR1 SGHRS, CDR2 YFSETQ. The CDR3 DNA sequence: TGCGCCAGCAGCCCTCCTAGCGGGGGGGCTAATGAGCAGTTCTTC. It codes for CASSPPSGGANEQFF. The variable domain in full, with the rest retrieved from reference TRBV5-1 and TRBJ2-1, is KAGVTQTPRYLIKTRGQQVTLSCSPISGHRSVSWYQQTPGQGLQFLFEYFSETQRNKGNFPGRFSGRQFSNSRSEMNVSTLELGDSALYLCASSPPSGGANEQFFGPGTRLTVL.

The chain employs TRBV5-1 and TRBJ2-2; D might be TRBD1 (6 bases). With 0 bases removed from V and 4 bases from J, the gap between germline ends came to 10 bases. This CDR3 is built from 15 residues. In germline, CDR1 is SGHRS, CDR2 YFSETQ. The CDR3 DNA reads as TGCGCCAGCAGCTTGGGGGGGCCGATCACCGGGGAGCTGTTTTTT. It yields the protein CASSLGGPITGELFF.

CDR3 amino acids: CASLSLAGKNSPLHF. The CDR3 DNA reads as TGTGCCTCCCTAAGCCTGGCAGGGAAAAATTCACCCCTCCACTTT. The gene calls are TRBV6-5 and TRBJ1-6; D possibly corresponds to TRBD1 (5 bases). The CDR3 runs 15 residues. Trimming stripped 11 bases from V and 7 bases from J, with 21 bases between. The germline V gene encodes CDR1 MNHEY and CDR2 SVGAGI.